This is a list of T cell receptor beta chains from one sample in a study of blood T cell repertoires in COVID-19. Profiled with immunoSEQ multiplex PCR; TCRdb holds only in-frame clones, not every one. In the table there are over 35,000 clones, around 87% of which are singletons. The sequencing sample was made of peripheral blood. Receptor source: a middle-aged man with COVID-19, enrolled during active disease. The CDR3 runs from the conserved cysteine through the conserved F or W. The D gene is left open where the match is weak. Not every row has a clone size; where given, it reads once, few, many or a size class.

V gene: TRBV5-1
D gene: .
J gene: TRBJ1-1
clone size: once
CDR3 length: 14
CDR3 protein: CASSSDSGVTEAFF
CDR3 DNA: TGCGCCAGCAGCTCCGACAGCGGGGTAACTGAAGCTTTCTTT

V gene: TRBV10-3
D gene: TRBD2
J gene: TRBJ2-7
clone size: .
CDR3 length: 14
CDR3 protein: CAISMGLADYEQYF
CDR3 DNA: TGTGCCATCAGCATGGGACTAGCGGACTACGAGCAGTACTTC

V gene: TRBV27
D gene: .
J gene: TRBJ2-1
clone size: .
CDR3 length: 16
CDR3 protein: CASTGGGGATYNEQFF
CDR3 DNA: TGTGCCAGCACCGGAGGGGGGGGAGCAACATACAATGAGCAGTTCTTC

V gene: TRBV14
D gene: .
J gene: TRBJ2-4
clone size: .
CDR3 length: 12
CDR3 protein: CASGRTENIQYF
CDR3 DNA: TGTGCCAGCGGGCGGACAGAAAACATTCAGTACTTC

V gene: TRBV6-5
D gene: .
J gene: TRBJ2-7
clone size: .
CDR3 length: 14
CDR3 protein: CASKWDSGPYEQYF
CDR3 DNA: TGTGCCAGCAAGTGGGACTCCGGCCCCTACGAGCAGTACTTC

V gene: TRBV29-1
D gene: .
J gene: TRBJ1-3
clone size: once
CDR3 length: 12
CDR3 protein: CSVEGAGNTIYF
CDR3 DNA: TGCAGCGTAGAGGGGGCTGGAAACACCATATATTTT

V gene: TRBV7-2
D gene: .
J gene: TRBJ2-7
clone size: .
CDR3 length: 16
CDR3 protein: CASSFDGWTRASEQYF
CDR3 DNA: TGTGCCAGCAGCTTTGACGGTTGGACGAGGGCTTCCGAGCAGTACTTC

V gene: TRBV11-3
D gene: TRBD2
J gene: TRBJ2-3
clone size: .
CDR3 length: 19
CDR3 protein: CASSAFLAGGPGGTDTQYF
CDR3 DNA: TGTGCCAGCAGCGCCTTTCTAGCGGGAGGGCCGGGTGGCACAGATACGCAGTATTTT

V gene: TRBV18
D gene: .
J gene: TRBJ1-5
clone size: .
CDR3 length: 15
CDR3 protein: CASSPEGQSYQPQHF
CDR3 DNA: TGTGCCAGCTCACCGGAAGGACAGTCTTATCAGCCCCAGCATTTT

V gene: TRBV10-3
D gene: .
J gene: TRBJ2-3
clone size: .
CDR3 length: 14
CDR3 protein: CAISSGRSTDTQYF
CDR3 DNA: TGTGCCATCAGTAGCGGGCGAAGCACAGATACGCAGTATTTT

V gene: TRBV18
D gene: .
J gene: TRBJ2-2
clone size: .
CDR3 length: 16
CDR3 protein: CASSQNLATNTGELFF
CDR3 DNA: TGTGCCAGCTCACAAAACCTAGCGACGAACACCGGGGAGCTGTTTTTT

V gene: TRBV3-1/TRBV3-2
D gene: .
J gene: TRBJ1-2
clone size: once
CDR3 length: 13
CDR3 protein: CASSQDGQYGYTF
CDR3 DNA: TGTGCCAGCAGCCAAGATGGGCAGTATGGCTACACCTTC

V gene: TRBV24-1
D gene: .
J gene: TRBJ2-3
clone size: .
CDR3 length: 14
CDR3 protein: CATSDFSGTDTQYF
CDR3 DNA: TGTGCCACCAGTGATTTTAGCGGCACAGATACGCAGTATTTT

V gene: TRBV7-6
D gene: .
J gene: TRBJ2-1
clone size: once
CDR3 length: 17
CDR3 protein: CASSSEVTAVSYNEQFF
CDR3 DNA: TGTGCCAGCAGCTCCGAAGTGACAGCCGTCTCCTACAATGAGCAGTTCTTC

V gene: TRBV7-9
D gene: .
J gene: TRBJ2-5
clone size: .
CDR3 length: 12
CDR3 protein: CASSWEDETQYF
CDR3 DNA: TGTGCCAGCAGCTGGGAGGATGAGACCCAGTACTTC

V gene: TRBV6-5
D gene: TRBD1
J gene: TRBJ2-2
clone size: .
CDR3 length: 14
CDR3 protein: CASRDRNHAGELFF
CDR3 DNA: TGTGCCAGCAGGGACAGGAACCACGCCGGGGAGCTGTTTTTT

V gene: TRBV30
D gene: TRBD2
J gene: TRBJ2-7
clone size: .
CDR3 length: 16
CDR3 protein: CAWSVGTSGSSYEQYF
CDR3 DNA: TGTGCCTGGAGTGTAGGGACTAGCGGGAGCTCCTACGAGCAGTACTTC

V gene: TRBV9
D gene: TRBD2
J gene: TRBJ2-1
clone size: .
CDR3 length: 15
CDR3 protein: CASSVSLAGGDEQFF
CDR3 DNA: TGTGCCAGCAGCGTGAGTCTAGCGGGAGGGGATGAGCAGTTCTTC

V gene: TRBV5-1
D gene: .
J gene: TRBJ1-4
clone size: .
CDR3 length: 17
CDR3 protein: CASSLGLQGGTNEKLFF
CDR3 DNA: TGCGCCAGCAGCTTGGGTCTCCAGGGAGGGACTAATGAAAAACTGTTTTTT

V gene: TRBV28
D gene: .
J gene: TRBJ1-1
clone size: once
CDR3 length: 14
CDR3 protein: CASSLDALGVQAFF
CDR3 DNA: TGTGCCAGCAGTTTAGATGCTCTGGGAGTTCAAGCTTTCTTT

V gene: TRBV6-6
D gene: .
J gene: TRBJ2-1
clone size: .
CDR3 length: 15
CDR3 protein: CASSSAGTQYNEQFF
CDR3 DNA: TGTGCCAGCAGTTCTGCCGGGACACAATACAATGAGCAGTTCTTC

V gene: TRBV29-1
D gene: TRBD2
J gene: TRBJ2-1
clone size: once
CDR3 length: 18
CDR3 protein: CSVDLSTAAGTTRNHQFF
CDR3 DNA: TGCAGCGTTGACCTGTCGACGGCGGCGGGGACTACCAGGAACCATCAGTTCTTC

V gene: TRBV6-5
D gene: .
J gene: TRBJ1-2
clone size: .
CDR3 length: 11
CDR3 protein: CAAGRVGRYTF
CDR3 DNA: TGTGCCGCCGGGAGGGTGGGTCGCTACACCTTC

V gene: TRBV7-9
D gene: .
J gene: TRBJ1-4
clone size: few
CDR3 length: 15
CDR3 protein: CASSLNVGLNEKLFF
CDR3 DNA: TGTGCCAGCAGCTTAAATGTAGGACTTAATGAAAAACTGTTTTTT

V gene: TRBV21-1
D gene: .
J gene: TRBJ2-2
clone size: .
CDR3 length: 15
CDR3 protein: CASSKVRTDTGELFF
CDR3 DNA: TGTGCCAGCAGCAAAGTAAGGACAGACACCGGGGAGCTGTTTTTT

V gene: TRBV7-9
D gene: .
J gene: TRBJ2-3
clone size: .
CDR3 length: 16
CDR3 protein: CASSLGDLRGTDTQYF
CDR3 DNA: TGTGCCAGCAGCTTAGGGGATCTACGGGGGACAGATACGCAGTATTTT

V gene: TRBV6-4
D gene: TRBD2
J gene: TRBJ2-7
clone size: .
CDR3 length: 15
CDR3 protein: CASSEERGGLYEQYF
CDR3 DNA: TGTGCCAGCAGTGAGGAGCGGGGGGGCCTCTACGAGCAGTACTTC

V gene: TRBV28
D gene: TRBD1
J gene: TRBJ1-2
clone size: .
CDR3 length: 12
CDR3 protein: CASSFDRERYTF
CDR3 DNA: TGTGCCAGCAGTTTTGACAGGGAGCGCTACACCTTC

V gene: TRBV12-3/TRBV12-4
D gene: TRBD1
J gene: TRBJ1-5
clone size: .
CDR3 length: 13
CDR3 protein: CASSRQGNQPQHF
CDR3 DNA: TGTGCCAGCAGTAGACAGGGGAATCAGCCCCAGCATTTT

V gene: TRBV9
D gene: TRBD1
J gene: TRBJ2-7
clone size: once
CDR3 length: 14
CDR3 protein: CASSLGQGSYEQYF
CDR3 DNA: TGTGCCAGCAGCCTAGGACAGGGCTCCTACGAGCAGTACTTC

V gene: TRBV7-8
D gene: TRBD1
J gene: TRBJ1-1
clone size: .
CDR3 length: 14
CDR3 protein: CASSFRTGHTEAFF
CDR3 DNA: TGTGCCAGCAGCTTTCGGACAGGGCACACTGAAGCTTTCTTT

V gene: TRBV24-1
D gene: .
J gene: TRBJ2-1
clone size: .
CDR3 length: 16
CDR3 protein: CATSDLQGSSYNEQFF
CDR3 DNA: TGTGCCACCAGTGACTTACAGGGATCTTCCTACAATGAGCAGTTCTTC

V gene: TRBV18
D gene: .
J gene: TRBJ1-3
clone size: .
CDR3 length: 16
CDR3 protein: CASSPAGTRIGNTIYF
CDR3 DNA: TGTGCCAGCTCCCCTGCGGGAACAAGGATTGGAAACACCATATATTTT

V gene: TRBV14
D gene: TRBD1
J gene: TRBJ1-2
clone size: .
CDR3 length: 16
CDR3 protein: CASSPKGQGLYYGYTF
CDR3 DNA: TGTGCCAGCAGTCCGAAGGGACAGGGATTGTACTATGGCTACACCTTC

V gene: TRBV7-6
D gene: TRBD1
J gene: TRBJ2-3
clone size: .
CDR3 length: 15
CDR3 protein: CASSPRQGLTDTQYF
CDR3 DNA: TGTGCCAGCAGCCCGAGACAGGGGCTCACAGATACGCAGTATTTT

V gene: TRBV9
D gene: TRBD1
J gene: TRBJ2-3
clone size: .
CDR3 length: 15
CDR3 protein: CASSEQGASTDTQYF
CDR3 DNA: TGTGCCAGCAGCGAACAGGGGGCCAGCACAGATACGCAGTATTTT

V gene: TRBV27
D gene: .
J gene: TRBJ2-2
clone size: .
CDR3 length: 10
CDR3 protein: CASPAGELFF
CDR3 DNA: TGTGCCAGCCCTGCCGGGGAGCTGTTTTTT

V gene: TRBV30
D gene: TRBD1
J gene: TRBJ2-7
clone size: .
CDR3 length: 14
CDR3 protein: CAWSVIDRGYEQYF
CDR3 DNA: TGTGCCTGGAGTGTAATAGACAGGGGCTACGAGCAGTACTTC

V gene: TRBV7-9
D gene: TRBD2
J gene: TRBJ2-1
clone size: .
CDR3 length: 15
CDR3 protein: CASSLEGLAGNEQFF
CDR3 DNA: TGTGCCAGCAGCTTAGAGGGACTAGCGGGCAATGAGCAGTTCTTC

V gene: TRBV19
D gene: TRBD1
J gene: TRBJ1-5
clone size: once
CDR3 length: 15
CDR3 protein: CASSIDWTGGQPQHF
CDR3 DNA: TGTGCCAGTAGTATAGATTGGACAGGTGGACAGCCCCAGCATTTT

V gene: TRBV5-6
D gene: .
J gene: TRBJ2-1
clone size: .
CDR3 length: 13
CDR3 protein: CASSPQGYNEQFF
CDR3 DNA: TGTGCCAGCAGCCCCCAGGGCTACAATGAGCAGTTCTTC

V gene: TRBV27
D gene: .
J gene: TRBJ2-7
clone size: .
CDR3 length: 15
CDR3 protein: CASSHTGYSSYEQYF
CDR3 DNA: TGTGCCAGCAGCCACACAGGATACAGCTCCTACGAGCAGTACTTC

V gene: TRBV7-7
D gene: TRBD1
J gene: TRBJ1-6
clone size: .
CDR3 length: 13
CDR3 protein: CASSRDRASPLHF
CDR3 DNA: TGTGCTAGCAGCCGGGACAGGGCTTCACCCCTCCACTTT

V gene: TRBV5-1
D gene: .
J gene: TRBJ1-2
clone size: .
CDR3 length: 15
CDR3 protein: CASSLAGGPQKGYTF
CDR3 DNA: TGCGCCAGCAGCTTGGCTGGAGGGCCCCAAAAGGGCTACACCTTC

V gene: TRBV2
D gene: TRBD1
J gene: TRBJ2-7
clone size: .
CDR3 length: 15
CDR3 protein: CASSEAGTGISEQYF
CDR3 DNA: TGTGCCAGCAGTGAAGCCGGGACAGGGATCAGTGAGCAGTACTTC

V gene: TRBV7-8
D gene: TRBD1
J gene: TRBJ2-7
clone size: .
CDR3 length: 18
CDR3 protein: CASSSTGGMGQPSYEQYF
CDR3 DNA: TGTGCCAGCAGCTCCACAGGGGGAATGGGACAGCCCTCTTACGAGCAGTACTTC

V gene: TRBV2
D gene: .
J gene: TRBJ1-4
clone size: .
CDR3 length: 15
CDR3 protein: CASSRRGPPNEKLFF
CDR3 DNA: TGTGCCAGCAGTCGCAGGGGCCCCCCTAATGAAAAACTGTTTTTT

V gene: TRBV7-2
D gene: .
J gene: TRBJ2-7
clone size: .
CDR3 length: 13
CDR3 protein: CASSFPSSYEQYF
CDR3 DNA: TGTGCCAGCAGCTTTCCGAGCTCCTACGAGCAGTACTTC